A selection of T cell receptor beta chains follows, all from one sample in a study of cytomegalovirus exposure and HLA in healthy donors. Sequencing was performed with immunoSEQ multiplex PCR; in TCRdb, only in-frame clones are kept and a portion is missing. The profile shows around 100,000 clones, 74% of them singletons. Input material: PBMCs. Source of these receptors: a man aged 50 to 59 in good health and CMV-seropositive. CDR3s include the opening cysteine and the closing phenylalanine or tryptophan. A D gene is named only where the DNA matches it firmly. Not every row has a clone size; where given, it reads once, few, many or a size class.

d_call,j_call,clone_size,v_call,cdr3_aa,cdr3_nt
-,TRBJ2-2,-,TRBV11-2,CASSLGTYNTGELFF,TGTGCCAGCAGCTTGGGGACATATAACACCGGGGAGCTGTTTTTT
TRBD1,TRBJ1-5,-,TRBV5-1,CASSLGQGIQPQHF,TGCGCCAGCAGCCTGGGACAGGGGATACAGCCCCAGCATTTT
-,TRBJ1-1,few,TRBV7-8,CASSSPPRGIRSTTEAFF,TGTGCCAGCAGCTCACCTCCCCGGGGGATTCGTTCGACCACTGAAGCTTTCTTT
-,TRBJ1-2,-,TRBV9,CASSATGNYGYTF,TGTGCCAGCAGCGCAACAGGGAACTATGGCTACACCTTC
TRBD2,TRBJ2-1,few,TRBV4-1,CASSPTGLAGETRGNEQFF,TGCGCCAGCAGCCCCACAGGACTAGCGGGAGAGACAAGGGGCAATGAGCAGTTCTTC
TRBD1,TRBJ2-3,-,TRBV2,CASSVSRGRRGQGATDTQYF,TGTGCCAGCAGTGTCTCCAGAGGGCGGCGGGGACAGGGGGCTACAGATACGCAGTATTTT
TRBD2,TRBJ2-1,-,TRBV19,CASSIEGGTSGSAWNEQFF,TGTGCCAGTAGTATAGAAGGCGGGACTAGCGGGAGTGCCTGGAATGAGCAGTTCTTC
-,TRBJ1-5,once,TRBV5-8,CASSLTGRGYQPQHF,TGTGCCAGCAGCTTGACGGGCAGGGGATATCAGCCCCAGCATTTT
TRBD2,TRBJ2-3,-,TRBV11-2,CASSLSGGPGTQYF,TGTGCCAGCAGCTTAAGCGGGGGCCCAGGGACGCAGTATTTT
-,TRBJ2-1,-,TRBV2,CASSATMGTQEQFF,TGTGCCAGCAGCGCTACCATGGGGACACAGGAGCAGTTCTTC
-,TRBJ2-7,few,TRBV6-1,CASSGNDIYEQYF,TGTGCCAGCAGTGGTAACGACATCTACGAGCAGTACTTC
-,TRBJ2-4,-,TRBV5-4,CASSPTGTKNIQYF,TGTGCCAGCAGCCCGACAGGAACCAAAAACATTCAGTACTTC
TRBD1,TRBJ2-2,-,TRBV28,CASSLGTGGPGELFF,TGTGCCAGCAGTTTAGGGACAGGGGGCCCCGGGGAGCTGTTTTTT
-,TRBJ1-6,-,TRBV19,CASGGRGSNSPLHF,TGTGCCAGTGGTGGCAGGGGAAGCAATTCACCCCTCCACTTT
TRBD1,TRBJ1-5,-,TRBV30,CAWSVPGGDYSNQPQHF,TGTGCCTGGAGTGTACCAGGGGGTGACTATAGCAATCAGCCCCAGCATTTT
-,TRBJ1-6,-,TRBV12-2,CASRLPRPGNSPLHF,TGTGCAAGTCGCTTACCCCGCCCAGGTAATTCACCCCTCCACTTT
-,TRBJ1-6,-,TRBV25-1,CASSEGAWGLPLHF,TGTGCCAGCAGTGAAGGGGCTTGGGGTCTGCCCCTCCACTTT
-,TRBJ1-2,-,TRBV5-6,CASSAWGGANGYTF,TGTGCCAGCAGCGCTTGGGGAGGGGCTAATGGCTACACCTTC
-,TRBJ1-1,-,TRBV15,CATSRRRAPEAFF,TGTGCCACCAGCAGGAGGAGGGCGCCTGAAGCTTTCTTT
-,TRBJ2-7,-,TRBV9,CASSPLAHNGYEQYF,TGTGCCAGCAGCCCCTTAGCGCATAATGGATACGAGCAGTACTTC
TRBD1,TRBJ2-7,-,TRBV5-1,CASSIRTGGDEQYF,TGCGCCAGCAGCATAAGGACAGGGGGCGACGAGCAGTACTTC
-,TRBJ1-1,-,TRBV5-1,CASSLSQGSFYTEAFF,TGCGCCAGCAGCTTGTCCCAGGGAAGTTTCTACACTGAAGCTTTCTTT
-,TRBJ1-5,-,TRBV27,CASSFQGRDQPQHF,TGTGCCAGCAGTTTCCAGGGTAGGGATCAGCCCCAGCATTTT
-,TRBJ1-6,-,TRBV5-1,CASSPTLSYNSPLHF,TGCGCCAGCAGCCCTACCCTCTCCTATAATTCACCCCTCCACTTT
-,TRBJ1-1,few,TRBV7-2,CASSLESQVNTEAFF,TGTGCCAGCAGCTTAGAGTCCCAGGTGAACACTGAAGCTTTCTTT
-,TRBJ2-5,few,TRBV7-8,CASSLEVGGETQYF,TGTGCCAGCAGCTTAGAGGTCGGCGGCGAGACCCAGTACTTC
TRBD1,TRBJ1-4,few,TRBV28,CASSLDNRGREVKLFF,TGTGCCAGCAGTTTGGACAACAGGGGGCGAGAGGTAAAACTGTTTTTT
TRBD1,TRBJ1-1,-,TRBV27,CASSRGQGNTEAFF,TGTGCCAGCAGCCGTGGACAGGGCAACACTGAAGCTTTCTTT
-,TRBJ2-3,-,TRBV4-2,CASSQAGLRGAEDTQYF,TGTGCCAGCAGCCAAGCGGGTTTGCGGGGCGCGGAAGATACGCAGTATTTT
TRBD1,TRBJ2-7,-,TRBV7-3,CASRNGTVLHEQYF,TGTGCCAGCAGAAACGGGACAGTTCTCCACGAGCAGTACTTC
-,TRBJ2-3,few,TRBV6-1,CASSEVGRGSTDTQYF,TGTGCCAGCAGTGAAGTTGGCAGGGGAAGCACAGATACGCAGTATTTT
-,TRBJ1-1,-,TRBV2,CASSELSSTEAFF,TGTGCCAGCAGTGAACTCTCGAGCACTGAAGCTTTCTTT
-,TRBJ2-5,-,TRBV9,CASSVGGGYPGAQYF,TGTGCCAGCAGCGTAGGTGGGGGGTACCCCGGTGCCCAGTACTTC
TRBD2,TRBJ2-2,-,TRBV7-6,CASSASGVTGELFF,TGTGCCAGCAGCGCTAGCGGGGTAACCGGGGAGCTGTTTTTT
-,TRBJ2-7,-,TRBV15,CATSRGGYYEQYF,TGTGCCACCAGCAGAGGAGGATACTACGAGCAGTACTTC
-,TRBJ2-2,-,TRBV7-8,CASSLRGLPHGELFF,TGTGCCAGCAGCCTTAGGGGACTTCCCCACGGGGAGCTGTTTTTT
TRBD1,TRBJ1-6,few,TRBV6-1,CASSVLQLGQDRSPLHF,TGTGCCAGCAGTGTCCTTCAACTCGGACAGGATCGGTCACCCCTCCACTTT
TRBD1,TRBJ1-5,-,TRBV6-5,CASSEQGAHQPQHF,TGTGCCAGCAGTGAACAGGGGGCCCATCAGCCCCAGCATTTT
TRBD1,TRBJ1-1,once,TRBV18,CASRGQGTGNTEAFF,TGTGCCAGCAGGGGACAGGGGACAGGGAACACTGAAGCTTTCTTT
-,TRBJ2-7,-,TRBV4-1,CASSQEGLYGDEQYF,TGCGCCAGCAGCCAAGAGGGCCTTTACGGGGACGAGCAGTACTTC
-,TRBJ2-2,few,TRBV9,CASSVAGHSNTGELFF,TGTGCCAGCAGCGTAGCGGGACATTCGAACACCGGGGAGCTGTTTTTT
TRBD2,TRBJ2-5,-,TRBV9,CASSVAGLAGGETQYF,TGTGCCAGCAGCGTAGCTGGGCTAGCGGGAGGAGAGACCCAGTACTTC
-,TRBJ2-1,few,TRBV30,CAWSVFRDNEQFF,TGTGCCTGGAGTGTATTTAGAGACAATGAGCAGTTCTTC
-,TRBJ1-2,-,TRBV5-6,CASSPAWGEYGYTF,TGTGCCAGCAGCCCCGCCTGGGGGGAGTATGGCTACACCTTC
-,TRBJ2-2,-,TRBV6-5,CASSYYRGTGELFF,TGTGCCAGCAGTTACTATCGGGGCACCGGGGAGCTGTTTTTT
TRBD2,TRBJ2-3,-,TRBV18,CASSPPAGGGTDTQYF,TGTGCCAGCTCACCACCCGCGGGAGGGGGCACAGATACGCAGTATTTT
TRBD1,TRBJ2-7,once,TRBV6-1,CASSEGGQGFYEQYF,TGTGCCAGCAGTGAAGGGGGACAGGGTTTCTACGAGCAGTACTTC
-,TRBJ1-1,-,TRBV9,CASSVVRAGEAFF,TGTGCCAGCAGCGTAGTAAGGGCGGGTGAAGCTTTCTTT
-,TRBJ2-3,-,TRBV2,CASSRTGNSGGSTDTQYF,TGTGCCAGCAGTAGGACAGGGAATAGCGGGGGTTCCACAGATACGCAGTATTTT
TRBD2,TRBJ2-1,-,TRBV19,CASSIPGGASGEQFF,TGTGCCAGTAGTATCCCGGGAGGTGCCTCGGGTGAGCAGTTCTTC
-,TRBJ2-5,-,TRBV4-1,CASSHESEGGAGRPQYF,TGCGCCAGCAGCCACGAAAGCGAGGGGGGGGCGGGTCGCCCCCAGTACTTC
TRBD1,TRBJ1-5,-,TRBV6-5,CASSYGQGNQPQHF,TGTGCCAGCAGTTATGGACAGGGCAATCAGCCCCAGCATTTT
TRBD1,TRBJ2-2,-,TRBV6-5,CASRGDRGRTGELFF,TGTGCCAGCAGGGGCGACAGGGGGCGCACCGGGGAGCTGTTTTTT
-,TRBJ2-7,-,TRBV29-1,CSVKARRDYEQYF,TGCAGCGTTAAGGCACGGAGAGACTACGAGCAGTACTTC
TRBD1,TRBJ1-2,-,TRBV7-9,CSSSLDSAGTADGYTF,TGTTCCAGCAGCTTAGATTCCGCCGGGACAGCTGATGGCTACACCTTC
TRBD1,TRBJ2-1,-,TRBV7-7,CASSLEQGLEQFF,TGTGCCAGCAGCTTAGAACAGGGGCTTGAGCAGTTCTTC
TRBD1,TRBJ1-2,-,TRBV6-5,CASSYGAGGGLTF,TGTGCCAGCAGTTACGGGGCAGGGGGTGGCTTAACCTTC
-,TRBJ1-2,-,TRBV7-9,CASSGTPIYYGYTF,TGTGCCAGCAGCGGGACACCAATTTACTATGGCTACACCTTC
-,TRBJ2-3,-,TRBV10-2,CASSETGPPNTQYF,TGCGCCAGCAGTGAGACAGGACCCCCGAATACGCAGTATTTT
TRBD1,TRBJ1-3,-,TRBV7-2,CASSHPPTGAGNTIYF,TGTGCCAGCAGCCACCCCCCAACAGGGGCTGGAAACACCATATATTTT